The 6 T cell receptor beta chains below come from one sample, sequenced in a study of neurological immune-mediated disorders. Each CDR3 protein gets one entry after TCRdb re-called the 5' RACE reads with MiXCR. This table holds fewer than 85,000 distinct CDR3 sequences, 17% found once. The sequenced material came from PBMCs. Receptors originate from a woman between 40 and 55 years old in good health.

Many counts were recorded for this clonotype. J is TRBJ2-1 and V is TRBV5-1, with TRBD2 matching 9 bases. CDR1 is SGHRS, CDR2 YFSETQ, per germline. The CDR3 loop spans 15 amino acids. V trimming: 0 bases; J trimming: 4 bases; junction bases outside the gene matches: 2. DNA for the CDR3: TGCGCCAGCAGCTTGGAGCTAGCGGGGTACAATGAGCAGTTCTTC. Protein sequence: CASSLELAGYNEQFF.

This clonotype was detected ten times or more. CDR3: CASRQGKETQYF. DNA for the CDR3: TGTGCCAGCAGACAGGGGAAAGAGACCCAGTACTTC. The chain has TRBV6-2 or TRBV6-3 and TRBJ2-5; 7 bases are shared with TRBD1. Per the germline V gene, CDR1 is MNHEY and CDR2 is SVGEGT. This CDR3 has 12 amino acids. The junction had 1 base not matched to a gene; V was cut back by 6 bases and J by 3 bases.

Ten or more counts support this clonotype. This sequence joins TRBV20-1 and TRBJ2-2, with a tentative D call TRBD1 (6 bases). V was shortened by 6 bases and J by 5 bases, with 19 bases between the two germline ends. The CDR3 spans 15 residues. Looked up from germline, CDR1 is DFQATT and CDR2 is SNEGSKA (reference sequence). CDR3: CSATDRLIGTGELFF. The CDR3 DNA is TGCAGTGCCACGGACAGACTAATAGGGACCGGGGAGCTGTTTTTT.

In this sample, this clonotype turned up many times. This chain connects TRBV6-1 to TRBJ2-7; a possible D gene is TRBD2 (5 bases). In germline, CDR1 is MNHNS, CDR2 SASEGT. Trimming removed 7 bases from V and 7 bases from J, with 20 bases in between. CDR3 length equals 14 residues. The CDR3 region has the DNA TGTGCCAGCACCGCACTGGCGGAGGTCGGGGAGCAGTACTTC. Translating gives CASTALAEVGEQYF.

This clonotype was seen many times. V is TRBV5-1 and J is TRBJ1-1; D remains ambiguous. Germline V gene lookup returns CDR1 SGHRS and CDR2 YFSETQ. The CDR3 is 14 residues long. Trimming cost V 2 bases and J 1 base, with 9 bases left between them. The CDR3 bases are TGCGCCAGCAGCTTTACCGCAAAGAACACTGAAGCTTTCTTT. It codes for CASSFTAKNTEAFF.

This clonotype was counted ten times or more. The V call is TRBV28, the J call TRBJ2-2, with 8 bases that match TRBD2. V shed 8 bases, J shed 2 bases, and the junction held 7 bases outside the gene matches. CDR1 MDHEN and CDR2 SYDVKM come from the germline V gene. The CDR3 spans 15 residues. CDR3 bases: TGTGCCAGCGGCGGGCGGGGGGCCAACACCGGGGAGCTGTTTTTT. Amino acids: CASGGRGANTGELFF.